This T cell receptor (beta chain) was recovered during a study of blood T cell repertoires in COVID-19. About the research overall: Whether acute or convalescent, the COVID-19 samples came from the United States, Italy and Spain.

This CDR3 spans 12 amino acids. Per the germline V gene, CDR1 is LNHDA and CDR2 is SQIVND (reference sequence). The V segment lost 5 bases and the J segment 6 bases; nucleotides outside the gene matches: 4. Method: immunoSEQ multiplex PCR; TCRdb's copy keeps in-frame clones and lacks some. The table lists about 250,000 clones, more than 65% of them singletons, with around 4.4% in the top ten. Specimen: peripheral blood. The chain links TRBV19 to TRBJ2-7; 7 nucleotides agree with TRBD1. The sequence was collected from a man between 50 and 59 years old with active or convalescent COVID-19. For the CDR3, the DNA is TGTGCCAGTAGTCGACAGGGTGGCGAGCAGTACTTC. Encoded protein: CASSRQGGEQYF.